The rows below give T cell receptor beta chains drawn from one sample of a study of CDR3 diversity in severe acne. TCRdb recomputed calls from the PCR reads with MiXCR, one row per CDR3 protein. Of approximately 97,000 distinct CDR3 sequences in the sample, 51% were seen once. The sample comprised blood. Receptor source: a male donor with acne. The CDR3 runs from the conserved cysteine through the conserved F or W. The D gene is left open where the match is weak. Clone size appears in some rows only: once, few, many, or a class for an expanded clone.

J: TRBJ1-6; V: TRBV2; D: .; size: medium-sized; DNA: TGTGCCAGCAGTGAAATGGGGCAGACCAATTCACCCCTCCACTTT; CDR3: CASSEMGQTNSPLHF
J: TRBJ1-5; V: TRBV12-3/TRBV12-4; D: .; size: .; DNA: TGTGCCAGCAGTCCAGAGGGCAGGGCCAATCAGCCCCAGCATTTT; CDR3: CASSPEGRANQPQHF
J: TRBJ2-7; V: TRBV24-1; D: .; size: .; DNA: TGTGCCACCAGTGATTTCGGGGACGAGCAGTACTTC; CDR3: CATSDFGDEQYF
J: TRBJ1-2; V: TRBV2; D: .; size: few; DNA: TGTGCCAGCAGTGGGGGTGGCTACACCTTC; CDR3: CASSGGGYTF
J: TRBJ2-5; V: TRBV7-9; D: TRBD2; size: .; DNA: TGTGCCAGCAGCTTAGATCTGGCGGGAGTGGGTCTAGGGGAGACCCAGTACTTC; CDR3: CASSLDLAGVGLGETQYF
J: TRBJ1-2; V: TRBV27; D: .; size: many; DNA: TGTGCCAGCAGTCGGATGGGGATGTCTGGCTACACCTTC; CDR3: CASSRMGMSGYTF
J: TRBJ2-6; V: TRBV9; D: TRBD1; size: many; DNA: TGTGCCAGCAGGAGGGGGCGCGGGGCCAACGTCCTGACTTTC; CDR3: CASRRGRGANVLTF
J: TRBJ2-7; V: TRBV7-2; D: .; size: .; DNA: TGTGCCAGCAGCGTAGGGAGCGGAAGAAACTACGAGCAGTACTTC; CDR3: CASSVGSGRNYEQYF
J: TRBJ2-6; V: TRBV2; D: .; size: many; DNA: TGTGCCAGCAAGACCAGCTCTGGGGCCAACGTCCTGACTTTC; CDR3: CASKTSSGANVLTF
J: TRBJ2-5; V: TRBV27; D: .; size: .; DNA: TGTGCCAGCAGTTTACGCGACAACCAAGAGACCCAGTACTTC; CDR3: CASSLRDNQETQYF
J: TRBJ2-3; V: TRBV7-2; D: .; size: medium-sized; DNA: TGTGCCAGCAGTTGGACTACCAGCACAGATACGCAGTATTTT; CDR3: CASSWTTSTDTQYF
J: TRBJ2-3; V: TRBV27; D: TRBD2; size: .; DNA: TGTGCCAGCAGTTTTCTAGCGGGAGGTATTGGCACAGATACGCAGTATTTT; CDR3: CASSFLAGGIGTDTQYF
J: TRBJ2-2; V: TRBV20-1; D: .; size: .; DNA: TGCAGTGCTAGGGGCGGGACGGATACCGGGGAGCTGTTTTTT; CDR3: CSARGGTDTGELFF
J: TRBJ1-2; V: TRBV7-3; D: TRBD1; size: .; DNA: TGTGCCAGCAGCGCTGCCGGACAGGGCGGTGGCTACACCTTC; CDR3: CASSAAGQGGGYTF
J: TRBJ2-2; V: TRBV24-1; D: .; size: .; DNA: TGTGCCACCAGTGCTCTTAGATCCAACACCGGGGAGCTGTTTTTT; CDR3: CATSALRSNTGELFF
J: TRBJ1-5; V: TRBV10-3; D: .; size: once; DNA: TGTGCCAGCAGTGAAAAGGGCAGGGAGGATCAGCCCCAGCATTTT; CDR3: CASSEKGREDQPQHF
J: TRBJ2-7; V: TRBV6-6; D: .; size: once; DNA: TGTGCCAGCAGTGAAGACAGCCCGGACCTTTACGAGCAGTACTTC; CDR3: CASSEDSPDLYEQYF
J: TRBJ1-1; V: TRBV29-1; D: .; size: .; DNA: TGCAGCGTTGAAGATCCGGGGGGGAGGAAAGCTTTCTTT; CDR3: CSVEDPGGRKAFF
J: TRBJ1-1; V: TRBV6-5; D: .; size: .; DNA: TGTGCCAGCAGTTACGGGGCTCGGATCGTAGGCTGGACAGACAGAATACTGAACACTGAAGCTTTCTTT; CDR3: CASSYGARIVGWTDRILNTEAFF
J: TRBJ2-4; V: TRBV2; D: TRBD2; size: many; DNA: TGTGCCTCGTCGCGGGAGAGGGGAGCCAAAAACATTCAGTACTTC; CDR3: CASSRERGAKNIQYF
J: TRBJ1-2; V: TRBV10-2; D: TRBD1; size: many; DNA: TGCGCCAGCAGTCGGGGACAGGGGTACGGCTACACCTTC; CDR3: CASSRGQGYGYTF
J: TRBJ2-5; V: TRBV30; D: TRBD1; size: many; DNA: TGTGCCTGGAGTCCGGGACAGGGGACCACGGGCCAAGAGACCCAGTACTTC; CDR3: CAWSPGQGTTGQETQYF
J: TRBJ2-6; V: TRBV2; D: .; size: few; DNA: TGTGCCAGCAGTGATCGGTCTGGGGCCAACGTCCTGGCTTTC; CDR3: CASSDRSGANVLAF
J: TRBJ2-3; V: TRBV15; D: TRBD1; size: many; DNA: TGTGCCACCAGTCGGACAGGGGAACTTAGCACAGATACGCAGTATTTT; CDR3: CATSRTGELSTDTQYF
J: TRBJ2-7; V: TRBV7-9; D: TRBD1; size: once; DNA: TGCGCCAGCAGTCTCCGGGACAGCAGCTCCTACGAGCAGTACTTC; CDR3: CASSLRDSSSYEQYF
J: TRBJ1-6; V: TRBV7-9; D: .; size: many; DNA: TGTGCCAGCAGCTCCACCCGAGGCGGCTATAATTCACCCCTCCACTTT; CDR3: CASSSTRGGYNSPLHF
J: TRBJ2-5; V: TRBV28; D: .; size: .; DNA: TGTGCCAGCAGTTCAGGCATTCGGGGGGCGGCAGAGACCCAGTACTTC; CDR3: CASSSGIRGAAETQYF
J: TRBJ2-6; V: TRBV7-6; D: .; size: medium-sized; DNA: TGTGCCAGCAGCCCCATCAGGGTATCTGGGGCCAACGTCCTGACTTTC; CDR3: CASSPIRVSGANVLTF
J: TRBJ2-1; V: TRBV15; D: TRBD1; size: .; DNA: TGTGCCACCAGCAGGACCGGCCCGGGACAGGGGAAGAATGAGCAGTTCTTC; CDR3: CATSRTGPGQGKNEQFF
J: TRBJ1-2; V: TRBV12-3/TRBV12-4; D: .; size: .; DNA: TGTGCCATCTCGTACGAGGGAAACTATGGCTACACCTTC; CDR3: CAISYEGNYGYTF
J: TRBJ1-4; V: TRBV5-6; D: .; size: .; DNA: TGTGCCAGCATTCTTGGGGGCGGACCGAATGAAAAACTGTTTTTT; CDR3: CASILGGGPNEKLFF
J: TRBJ1-2; V: TRBV29-1; D: TRBD1; size: .; DNA: TGCAGCGTCGTCCCCGGGACAGGGGTGAACTATGGCTACACCTTC; CDR3: CSVVPGTGVNYGYTF
J: TRBJ2-3; V: TRBV4-1; D: TRBD2; size: .; DNA: TGCGCCAGCAGCCGAGGGGGACTAGCGGGGAACACAGATACGCAGTATTTT; CDR3: CASSRGGLAGNTDTQYF
J: TRBJ2-1; V: TRBV4-2; D: TRBD2; size: few; DNA: TGTGCCAGCAGCCAAGAACTGGCTAGCGGACCGTACAATGAGCAGTTCTTC; CDR3: CASSQELASGPYNEQFF
J: TRBJ2-7; V: TRBV5-6; D: .; size: many; DNA: TGTGCCAGCAGCGTGGCGTCTCCCGCCTACGAGCAGTACTTC; CDR3: CASSVASPAYEQYF
J: TRBJ1-4; V: TRBV25-1; D: .; size: .; DNA: TGTGCCAGCAGTTCGGACCTCGGTGGTCGGAAACTGTTTTTT; CDR3: CASSSDLGGRKLFF
J: TRBJ1-6; V: TRBV29-1; D: .; size: .; DNA: TGCAGCGTTGAAGATCTTAGAACTGCAGATTCACCCCTCCACTTT; CDR3: CSVEDLRTADSPLHF